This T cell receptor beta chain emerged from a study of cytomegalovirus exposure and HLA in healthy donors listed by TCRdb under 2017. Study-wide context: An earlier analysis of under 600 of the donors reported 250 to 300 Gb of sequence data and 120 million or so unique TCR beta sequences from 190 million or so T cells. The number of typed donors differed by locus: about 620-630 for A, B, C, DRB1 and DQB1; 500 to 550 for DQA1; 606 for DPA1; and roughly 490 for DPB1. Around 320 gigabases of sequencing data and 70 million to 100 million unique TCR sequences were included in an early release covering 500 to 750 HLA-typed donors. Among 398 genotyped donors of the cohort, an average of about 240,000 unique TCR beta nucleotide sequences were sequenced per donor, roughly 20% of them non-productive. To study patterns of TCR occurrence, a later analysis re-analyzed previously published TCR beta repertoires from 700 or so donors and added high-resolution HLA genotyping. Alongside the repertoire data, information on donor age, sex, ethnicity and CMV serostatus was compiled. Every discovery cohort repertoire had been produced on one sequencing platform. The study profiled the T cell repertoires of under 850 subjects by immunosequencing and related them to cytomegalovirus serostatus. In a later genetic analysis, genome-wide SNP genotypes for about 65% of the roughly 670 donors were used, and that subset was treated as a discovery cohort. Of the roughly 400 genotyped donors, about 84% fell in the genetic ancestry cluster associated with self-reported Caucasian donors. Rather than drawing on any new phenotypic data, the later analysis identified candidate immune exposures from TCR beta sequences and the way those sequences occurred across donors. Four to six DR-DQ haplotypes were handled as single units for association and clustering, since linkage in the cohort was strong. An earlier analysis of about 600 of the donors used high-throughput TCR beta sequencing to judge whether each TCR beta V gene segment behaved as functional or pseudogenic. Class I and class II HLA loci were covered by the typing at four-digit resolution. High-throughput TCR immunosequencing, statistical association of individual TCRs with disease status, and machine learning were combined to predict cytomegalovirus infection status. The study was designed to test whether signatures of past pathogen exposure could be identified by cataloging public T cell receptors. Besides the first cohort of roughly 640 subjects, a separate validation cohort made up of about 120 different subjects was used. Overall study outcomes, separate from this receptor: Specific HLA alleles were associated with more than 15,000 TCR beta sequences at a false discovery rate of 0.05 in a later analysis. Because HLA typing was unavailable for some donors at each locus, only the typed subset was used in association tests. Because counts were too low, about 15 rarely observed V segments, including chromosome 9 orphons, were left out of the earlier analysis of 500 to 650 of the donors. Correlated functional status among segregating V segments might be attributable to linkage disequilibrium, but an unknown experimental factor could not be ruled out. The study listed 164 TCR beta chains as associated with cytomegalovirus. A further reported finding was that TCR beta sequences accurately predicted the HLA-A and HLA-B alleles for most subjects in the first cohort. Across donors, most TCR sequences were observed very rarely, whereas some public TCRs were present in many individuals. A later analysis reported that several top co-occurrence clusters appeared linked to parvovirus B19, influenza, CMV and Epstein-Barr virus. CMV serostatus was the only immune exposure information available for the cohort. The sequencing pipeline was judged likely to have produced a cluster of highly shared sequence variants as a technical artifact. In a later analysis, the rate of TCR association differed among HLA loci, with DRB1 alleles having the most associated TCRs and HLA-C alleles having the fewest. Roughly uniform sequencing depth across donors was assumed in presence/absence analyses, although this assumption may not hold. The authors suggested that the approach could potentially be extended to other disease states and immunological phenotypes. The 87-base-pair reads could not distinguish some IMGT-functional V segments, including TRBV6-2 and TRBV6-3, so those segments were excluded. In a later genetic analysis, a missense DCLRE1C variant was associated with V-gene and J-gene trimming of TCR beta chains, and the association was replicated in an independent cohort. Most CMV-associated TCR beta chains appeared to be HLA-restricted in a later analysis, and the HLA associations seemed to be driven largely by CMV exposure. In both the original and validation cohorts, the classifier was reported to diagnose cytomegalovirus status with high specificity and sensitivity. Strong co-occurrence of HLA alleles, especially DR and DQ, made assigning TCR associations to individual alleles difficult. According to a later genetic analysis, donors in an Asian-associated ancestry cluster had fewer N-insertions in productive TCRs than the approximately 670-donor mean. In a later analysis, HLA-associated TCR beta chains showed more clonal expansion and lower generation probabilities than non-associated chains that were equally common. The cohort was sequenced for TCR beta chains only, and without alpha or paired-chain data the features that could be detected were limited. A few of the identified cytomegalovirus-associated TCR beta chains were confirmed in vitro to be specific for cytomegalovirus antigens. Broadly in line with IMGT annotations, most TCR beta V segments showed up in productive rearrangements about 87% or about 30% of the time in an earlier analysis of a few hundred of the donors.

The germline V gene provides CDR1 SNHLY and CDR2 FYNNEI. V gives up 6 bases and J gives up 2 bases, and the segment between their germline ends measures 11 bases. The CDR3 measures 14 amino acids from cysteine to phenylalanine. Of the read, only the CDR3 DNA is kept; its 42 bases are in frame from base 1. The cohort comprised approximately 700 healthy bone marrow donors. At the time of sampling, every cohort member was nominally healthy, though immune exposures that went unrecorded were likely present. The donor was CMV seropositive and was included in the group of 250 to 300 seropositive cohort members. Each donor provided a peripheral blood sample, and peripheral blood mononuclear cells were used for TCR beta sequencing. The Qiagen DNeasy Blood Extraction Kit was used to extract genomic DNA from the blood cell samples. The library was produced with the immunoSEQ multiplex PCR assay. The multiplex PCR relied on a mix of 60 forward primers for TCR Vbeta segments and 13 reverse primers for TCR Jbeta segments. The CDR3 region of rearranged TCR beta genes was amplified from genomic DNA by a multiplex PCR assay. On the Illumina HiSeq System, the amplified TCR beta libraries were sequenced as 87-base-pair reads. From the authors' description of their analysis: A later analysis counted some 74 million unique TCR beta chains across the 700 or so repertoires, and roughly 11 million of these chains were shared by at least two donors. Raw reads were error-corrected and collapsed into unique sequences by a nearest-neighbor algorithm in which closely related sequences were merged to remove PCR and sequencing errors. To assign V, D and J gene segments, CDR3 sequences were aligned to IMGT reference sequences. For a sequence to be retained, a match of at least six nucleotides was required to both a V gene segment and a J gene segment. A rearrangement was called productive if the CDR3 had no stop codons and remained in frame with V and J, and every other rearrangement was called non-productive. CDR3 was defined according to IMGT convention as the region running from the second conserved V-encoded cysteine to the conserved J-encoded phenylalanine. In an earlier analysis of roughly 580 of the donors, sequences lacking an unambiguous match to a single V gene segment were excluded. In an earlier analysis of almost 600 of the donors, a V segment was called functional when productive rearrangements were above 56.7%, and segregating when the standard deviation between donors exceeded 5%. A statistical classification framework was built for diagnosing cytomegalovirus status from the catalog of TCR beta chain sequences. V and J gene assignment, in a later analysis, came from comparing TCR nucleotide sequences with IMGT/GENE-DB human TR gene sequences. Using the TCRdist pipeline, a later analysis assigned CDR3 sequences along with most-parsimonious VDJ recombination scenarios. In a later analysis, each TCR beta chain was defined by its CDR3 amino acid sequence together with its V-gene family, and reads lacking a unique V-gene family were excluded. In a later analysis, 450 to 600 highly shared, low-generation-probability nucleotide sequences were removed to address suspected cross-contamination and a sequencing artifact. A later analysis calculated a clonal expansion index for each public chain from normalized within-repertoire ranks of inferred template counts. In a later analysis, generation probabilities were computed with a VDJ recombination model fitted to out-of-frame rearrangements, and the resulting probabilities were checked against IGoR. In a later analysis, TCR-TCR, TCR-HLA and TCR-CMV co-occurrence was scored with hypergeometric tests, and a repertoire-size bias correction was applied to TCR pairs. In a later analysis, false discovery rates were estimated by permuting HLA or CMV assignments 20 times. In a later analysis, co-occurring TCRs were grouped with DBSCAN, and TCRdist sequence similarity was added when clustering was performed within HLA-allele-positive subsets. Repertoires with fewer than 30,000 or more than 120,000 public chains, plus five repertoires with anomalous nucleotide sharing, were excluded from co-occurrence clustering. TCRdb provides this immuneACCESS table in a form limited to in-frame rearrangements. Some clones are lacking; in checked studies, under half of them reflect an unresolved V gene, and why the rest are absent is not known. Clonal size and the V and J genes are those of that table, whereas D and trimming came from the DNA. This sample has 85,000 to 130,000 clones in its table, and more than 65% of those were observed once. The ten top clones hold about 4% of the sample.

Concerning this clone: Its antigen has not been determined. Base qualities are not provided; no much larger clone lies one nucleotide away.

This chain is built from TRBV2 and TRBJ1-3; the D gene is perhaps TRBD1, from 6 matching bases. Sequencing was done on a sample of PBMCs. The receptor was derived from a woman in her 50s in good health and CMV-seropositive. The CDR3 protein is CASSRTGTGNTIYF. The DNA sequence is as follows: TGTGCCAGCAGCCGAACAGGGACTGGAAACACCATATATTTT.